These T cell receptor beta chains were read from a single sample in a study of shared clonotypes between healthy human individuals. TCRdb keeps only in-frame clones here, not all; method: immunoSEQ multiplex PCR. The repertoire consists of hundreds of thousands of clones, with approximately 73% occurring once and the leading ten covering around 1.7%. Sequencing was done on a sample of memory CD4+ T cells sorted from blood. These receptors originate from a woman in her 30s in good health. Each CDR3 is given with its conserved first and last residue. D genes are given only for firm matches.

D gene | J gene | V gene | CDR3 protein | CDR3 DNA
TRBD1 | TRBJ1-1 | TRBV25-1 | CASTGQGTTEAFF | TGTGCCAGCACCGGACAGGGGACCACTGAAGCTTTCTTT
. | TRBJ2-5 | TRBV5-1 | CASSLGQRRGLQETQYF | TGCGCCAGCAGCCTGGGACAGCGAAGGGGACTACAAGAGACCCAGTACTTC
TRBD1 | TRBJ2-7 | TRBV19 | CASSRKGTGQVYEQYF | TGTGCCAGTAGCCGTAAGGGGACGGGACAGGTTTACGAGCAGTACTTC
. | TRBJ2-7 | TRBV10-2 | CASREGQTYEQYF | TGCGCCAGCAGGGAAGGACAGACCTACGAGCAGTACTTC
. | TRBJ1-5 | TRBV2 | CASSGGPGGNQPQHF | TGTGCCAGCAGTGGCGGGCCCGGAGGGAATCAGCCCCAGCATTTT
. | TRBJ2-3 | TRBV4-1 | CASSQDSPLWQGTDTQYF | TGCGCCAGCAGCCAAGATTCTCCTTTATGGCAGGGCACAGATACGCAGTATTTT
. | TRBJ2-7 | TRBV27 | CASNQRDRNYEQYF | TGTGCCAGCAACCAAAGGGACCGAAACTACGAGCAGTACTTC
. | TRBJ1-5 | TRBV28 | CASSLDRWGVPNQPQHF | TGTGCCAGCAGTTTGGATCGTTGGGGGGTGCCCAATCAGCCCCAGCATTTT
TRBD2 | TRBJ2-7 | TRBV25-1 | CASSEGLAGAWEQYF | TGTGCCAGCAGTGAGGGACTAGCGGGAGCTTGGGAGCAGTACTTC
. | TRBJ1-2 | TRBV5-1 | CASSLDWDYGYTF | TGCGCCAGCAGCTTGGATTGGGACTATGGCTACACCTTC
TRBD1 | TRBJ2-2 | TRBV5-1 | CASSLAGQGAGELFF | TGCGCCAGCAGCTTGGCTGGGCAGGGGGCCGGGGAGCTGTTTTTT